The TCR beta chain described here comes from a study of blood T cell repertoires in COVID-19. The repertoire was sequenced with immunoSEQ multiplex PCR; TCRdb's copy has only in-frame clones and lacks some. The data contain some 300,000 clones, 80% to 90% of them singletons. The CDR3 is 18 amino acids. The germline V gene encodes CDR1 KGHDR and CDR2 SFDVKD. V trimming: 4 bases; J trimming: 3 bases; junction bases outside the gene matches: 15. The source of this sequence is a woman between 50 and 59 years old with COVID-19, enrolled during active disease. The sample was peripheral blood. This chain uses TRBV24-1 with TRBJ2-3; 7 nucleotides match TRBD2. CDR3 sequence reads: CATSDPSGTLSKTDTQYF. The CDR3 DNA reads as TGTGCCACCAGTGACCCGAGCGGGACCCTTAGTAAGACAGATACGCAGTATTTT.